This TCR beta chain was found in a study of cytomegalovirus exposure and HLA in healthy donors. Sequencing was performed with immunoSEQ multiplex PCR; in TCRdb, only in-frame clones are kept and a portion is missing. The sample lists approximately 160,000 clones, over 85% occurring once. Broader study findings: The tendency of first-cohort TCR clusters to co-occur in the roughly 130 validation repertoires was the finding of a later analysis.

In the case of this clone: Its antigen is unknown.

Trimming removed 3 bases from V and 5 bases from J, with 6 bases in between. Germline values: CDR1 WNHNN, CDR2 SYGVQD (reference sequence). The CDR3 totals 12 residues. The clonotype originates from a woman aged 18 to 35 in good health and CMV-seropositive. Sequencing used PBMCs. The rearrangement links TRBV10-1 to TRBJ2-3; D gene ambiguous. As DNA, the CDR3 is TGCGCCAGCAGTGATGAGGAAGATACGCAGTATTTT. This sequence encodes CASSDEEDTQYF.